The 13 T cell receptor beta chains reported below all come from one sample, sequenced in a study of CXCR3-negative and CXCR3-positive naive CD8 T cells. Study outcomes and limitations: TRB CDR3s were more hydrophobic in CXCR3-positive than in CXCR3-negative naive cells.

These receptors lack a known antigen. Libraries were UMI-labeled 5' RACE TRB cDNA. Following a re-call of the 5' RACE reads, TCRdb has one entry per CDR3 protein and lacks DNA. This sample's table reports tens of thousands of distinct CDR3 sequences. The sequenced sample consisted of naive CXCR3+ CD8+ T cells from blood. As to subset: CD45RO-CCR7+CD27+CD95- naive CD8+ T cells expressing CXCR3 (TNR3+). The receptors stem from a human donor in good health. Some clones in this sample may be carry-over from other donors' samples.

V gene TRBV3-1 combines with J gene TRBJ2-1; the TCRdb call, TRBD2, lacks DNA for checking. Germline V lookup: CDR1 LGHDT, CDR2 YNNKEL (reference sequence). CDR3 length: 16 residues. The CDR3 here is CASSQERWREIDEQFF.

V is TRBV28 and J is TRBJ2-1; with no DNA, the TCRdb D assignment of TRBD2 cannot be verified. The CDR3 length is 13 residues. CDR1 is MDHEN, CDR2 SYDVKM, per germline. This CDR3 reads CASSRTLANEQFF.

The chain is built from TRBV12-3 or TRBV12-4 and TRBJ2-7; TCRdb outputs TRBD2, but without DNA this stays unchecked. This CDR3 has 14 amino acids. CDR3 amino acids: CASRDSGISYEQYF.

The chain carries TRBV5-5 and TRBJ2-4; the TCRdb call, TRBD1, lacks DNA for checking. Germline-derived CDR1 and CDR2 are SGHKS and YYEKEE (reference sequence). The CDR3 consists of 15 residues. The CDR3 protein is CASSAHREAKNIQYF. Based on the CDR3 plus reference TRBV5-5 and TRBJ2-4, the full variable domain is DAGVTQSPTHLIKTRGQQVTLRCSPISGHKSVSWYQQVLGQGPQFIFQYYEKEERGRGNFPDRFSARQFPNYSSELNVNALLLGDSALYLCASSAHREAKNIQYFGAGTRLSVL.

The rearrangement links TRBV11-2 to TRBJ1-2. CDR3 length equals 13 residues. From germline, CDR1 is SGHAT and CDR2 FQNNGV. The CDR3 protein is CASSHISNYGYTF.

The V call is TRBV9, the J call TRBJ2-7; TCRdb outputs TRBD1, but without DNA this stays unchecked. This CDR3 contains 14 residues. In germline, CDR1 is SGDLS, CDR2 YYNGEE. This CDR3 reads CASSVGSRGREQYF.

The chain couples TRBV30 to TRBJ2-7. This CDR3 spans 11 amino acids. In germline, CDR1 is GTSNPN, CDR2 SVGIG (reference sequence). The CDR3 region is CAWRINYEQYF.

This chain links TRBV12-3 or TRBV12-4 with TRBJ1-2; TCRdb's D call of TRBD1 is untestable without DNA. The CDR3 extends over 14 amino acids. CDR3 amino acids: CASSKGQAFGGYTF.

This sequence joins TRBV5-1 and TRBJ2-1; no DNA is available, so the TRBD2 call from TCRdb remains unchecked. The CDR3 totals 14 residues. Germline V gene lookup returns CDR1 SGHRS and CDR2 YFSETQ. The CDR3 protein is CASTPAGSYNEQFF.

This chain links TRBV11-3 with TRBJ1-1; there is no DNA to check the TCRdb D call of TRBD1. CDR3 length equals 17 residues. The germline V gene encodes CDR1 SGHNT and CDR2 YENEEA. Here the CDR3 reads CASSIMGGNDKDTEAFF. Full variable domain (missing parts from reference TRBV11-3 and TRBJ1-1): EAGVVQSPRYKIIEKKQPVAFWCNPISGHNTLYWYLQNLGQGPELLIRYENEEAVDDSQLPKDRFSAERLKGVDSTLKIQPAELGDSAVYLCASSIMGGNDKDTEAFFGQGTRLTVV.

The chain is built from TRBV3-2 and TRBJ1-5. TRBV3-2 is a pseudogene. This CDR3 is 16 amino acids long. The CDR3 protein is CASSQSVQYSNQPQHF.

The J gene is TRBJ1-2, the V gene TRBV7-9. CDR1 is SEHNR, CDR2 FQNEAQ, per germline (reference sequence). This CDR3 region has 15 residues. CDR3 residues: CASSSGAELSYGYTF. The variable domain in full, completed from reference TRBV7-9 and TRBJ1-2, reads DTGVSQNPRHKITKRGQNVTFRCDPISEHNRLYWYRQTLGQGPEFLTYFQNEAQLEKSRLLSDRFSAERPKGSFSTLEIQRTEQGDSAMYLCASSSGAELSYGYTFGSGTRLTVV.

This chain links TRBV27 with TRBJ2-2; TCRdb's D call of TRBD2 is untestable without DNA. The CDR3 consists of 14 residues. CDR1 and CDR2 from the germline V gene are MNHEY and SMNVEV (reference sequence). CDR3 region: CASSFGLAAGELFF.